Detailed here is one TCR beta chain. Antigen specificity is unknown. A single record per CDR3 protein comes from TCRdb applying MiXCR to the RACE reads. The sample contains around 150,000 distinct CDR3 sequences, 28% of which appear only once. Described time point: patch test 3, about 24 weeks after DPC sensitization. Regarding treatment: therapeutic diphenylcyclopropenone sensitization with weekly scalp DPC. The data originate from a study of human T cells and chemical hapten exposure. General study points: Positive correlation was observed between PT1 expanded TCR counts and patch test score.

The CDR3 is 15 residues long. Trimming stripped 4 bases from V and 1 base from J, with 13 bases between. Germline CDR1 is MNHEY and CDR2 is SMNVEV (reference sequence). The material was whole blood, obtained in connection with sensitization to the hapten diphenylcyclopropenone (DPC). J is TRBJ2-5 and V is TRBV27; weak D call: TRBD1 (6 bases). The receptor's source is a woman younger than 30 with alopecia areata. Some clones in this sample may be carry-over from other donors' samples. The CDR3 sequence is CASSSWTETQETQYF. The CDR3 DNA reads as TGTGCCAGCAGTTCATGGACAGAGACCCAAGAGACCCAGTACTTC.